This T cell receptor (beta chain) was documented in a study of T cell clusters in autoimmune cytopenias. Each sample's input was roughly 250 ng genomic DNA, 35,000 to 40,000 genome equivalents. TRB rearrangements were amplified by touch-down multiplex PCR with mixed TRB-A/B primers. TCRdb re-called the multiplex PCR reads and gives one entry per CDR3 protein, without DNA. The sample table sets out several thousand distinct CDR3 sequences. Study-level points and caveats: Functional roles of the in silico T cell clusters still await experimental validation. TRB repertoire shifts in secondary cytopenia and chronic lymphocytic leukemia mostly reflected lymphoma, not autoimmunity.

This clonotype is medium-sized by frequency. Its antigen is still unknown. This receptor was obtained from a human donor with an autoimmune cytopenia or autoimmune hepatitis (not recorded which). The sample consisted of peripheral blood.

The CDR3 spells CASSPHPTETQYF. The chain links TRBV18 to TRBJ2-5. Germline V gene sequence: CDR1 KGHSH, CDR2 LQKENI. This CDR3 is built from 13 residues.